Presented here are 27 T cell receptor beta chains from one specimen sequenced in a study of cytomegalovirus exposure and HLA in healthy donors. PCR primers comprised 60 Vbeta and 13 Jbeta primers. This table comes from immunoSEQ multiplex PCR, and its TCRdb copy is limited to in-frame clones, with some not included. Found here are approximately 92,000 clones, 60% to 80% of them singletons; the top ten hold just over 8%. Sample: PBMCs. These receptors all stem from a man in his sixties in good health and CMV-seronegative.

This clone was seen only a few times. The rearrangement joins TRBV28 to TRBJ1-2, with a tentative D call TRBD1 (6 bases). The CDR3 is 14 amino acids. V was cut by 10 bases and J by 6 bases, with 21 bases left in between. Germline V gene data show CDR1 as MDHEN and CDR2 as SYDVKM. The CDR3 DNA is TGTGCCATCCTACGCGGGGGCGGAGATCATGGCTACACCTTC. It yields the protein CAILRGGGDHGYTF.

This clone was observed a handful of times. V and J are TRBV28 and TRBJ1-1; unclear D gene. With 6 bases removed from V and 10 bases from J, the gap between germline ends came to 18 bases. The CDR3 is 13 residues long. Looked up from germline, CDR1 is MDHEN and CDR2 is SYDVKM. The CDR3 sequence is CASSRYIGPRAFF. In DNA form, the CDR3 reads TGTGCCAGCAGCCGGTATATCGGTCCTCGAGCTTTCTTT.

The chain recombines TRBV6-5 with TRBJ1-2, with TRBD1 matching 7 bases. This CDR3 comprises 16 residues. The V segment lost 0 bases and the J segment 4 bases; nucleotides outside the gene matches: 8. The germline V gene has CDR1 MNHEY and CDR2 SVGAGI. CDR3 nucleotides: TGTGCCAGCAGTTACTCCGGGAGGGGGCTAAGCTATGGCTACACCTTC. Translation: CASSYSGRGLSYGYTF.

This chain joins TRBV2 and TRBJ2-6; 9 positions match TRBD1. There are 17 residues in the CDR3. Per germline, CDR1 SNHLY and CDR2 FYNNEI. V was clipped by 4 bases and J by 3 bases; unmatched bases: 7. The CDR3 nucleotides read TGTGCCAGCAGTGGACAGGGGGGAGGAGGTGGGGCCAACGTCCTGACTTTC. Residues: CASSGQGGGGGANVLTF. The full variable domain, completed using reference TRBV2 and TRBJ2-6, is EPEVTQTPSHQVTQMGQEVILRCVPISNHLYFYWYRQILGQKVEFLVSFYNNEISEKSEIFDDQFSVERPDGSNFTLKIRSTKLEDSAMYFCASSGQGGGGGANVLTFGAGSRLTVL.

The chain uses TRBV19 and TRBJ2-7; D might be TRBD1 (6 bases). Germline V lookup: CDR1 LNHDA, CDR2 SQIVND (reference sequence). Trimming stripped 3 bases from V and 2 bases from J, with 14 bases between. The CDR3 spans 15 residues. In DNA, the CDR3 is TGTGCCAGTAGTATTAACACAGGGATACCCTACGAGCAGTACTTC. Its translation: CASSINTGIPYEQYF.

V gene TRBV5-1 combines with J gene TRBJ2-5; no clear D gene. The V end was cut by 0 bases, the J end by 1 base, with 16 bases between. The CDR3 totals 17 residues. Per the germline V gene, CDR1 is SGHRS and CDR2 is YFSETQ. The CDR3 region is CASSLGRRERVQETQYF. Written as DNA, the CDR3 is TGCGCCAGCAGCTTGGGCCGTCGCGAACGTGTCCAAGAGACCCAGTACTTC.

The chain recombines TRBV5-6 with TRBJ2-1; tentatively, D is TRBD1 (6 bases). V was clipped by 0 bases and J by 2 bases, with 12 bases between them. The germline V gene encodes CDR1 SGHDT and CDR2 YYEEEE. This CDR3 contains 16 residues. This chain's CDR3 is CASSLAIRGAYNEQFF. The CDR3 DNA reads TGTGCCAGCAGCTTGGCCATCAGGGGCGCCTACAATGAGCAGTTCTTC.

The rearrangement uses TRBV6-6 and TRBJ2-1, with TRBD2 matching over 8 bases. Trimming cost V 6 bases and J 0 bases; bases outside gene matches: 7. The length of the CDR3 is 16 residues. Germline-derived CDR1 and CDR2 are MNHNY and SVGAGI (reference sequence). This CDR3 reads CASRDERGSSYNEQFF. The CDR3 coding sequence is TGTGCCAGCAGGGATGAGCGGGGGAGCTCCTACAATGAGCAGTTCTTC.

The chain employs TRBV19 and TRBJ1-1; D not resolved. CDR3 length equals 13 residues. V gave up 4 bases and J gave up 1 base, with 7 bases separating them. Germline assignment: CDR1 LNHDA and CDR2 SQIVND (reference sequence). The CDR3 DNA reads as TGTGCCAGTAGTAACACAGCGAACACTGAAGCTTTCTTT. This encodes CASSNTANTEAFF.

The V call is TRBV5-6, the J call TRBJ2-2, with 14 bases aligning to TRBD2. Germline assignment: CDR1 SGHDT and CDR2 YYEEEE. The CDR3 has 17 amino acids. V lost 0 bases and J lost 4; bases outside the gene matches: 2. The chain's CDR3 is CASSLGLAGGVTGELFF. CDR3 bases: TGTGCCAGCAGCTTGGGACTAGCGGGGGGGGTCACCGGGGAGCTGTTTTTT.

This clone was detected only once. The chain links TRBV5-1 to TRBJ2-7; 9 nucleotides line up with TRBD2. J gave up 3 bases and V 5 bases, and 12 bases lay outside the gene matches. The CDR3 is 16 amino acids. In germline, CDR1 is SGHRS, CDR2 YFSETQ. The chain's CDR3 is CASRGLAGNLGYEQYF. The CDR3 DNA follows: TGCGCCAGCAGGGGGCTAGCGGGAAATCTTGGCTACGAGCAGTACTTC. The entire variable domain, with the rest obtained from reference TRBV5-1 and TRBJ2-7, is as follows: KAGVTQTPRYLIKTRGQQVTLSCSPISGHRSVSWYQQTPGQGLQFLFEYFSETQRNKGNFPGRFSGRQFSNSRSEMNVSTLELGDSALYLCASRGLAGNLGYEQYFGPGTRLTVT.

This chain joins TRBV28 and TRBJ1-2, with TRBD1 matching 7 bases. J was trimmed by 3 bases and V by 3 bases; bases with no gene match: 7. Germline V gene data show CDR1 as MDHEN and CDR2 as SYDVKM. The CDR3 length is 15 residues. This CDR3 is CASSFRGTADYGYTF. CDR3 coding DNA: TGTGCCAGCAGTTTCAGGGGGACGGCGGACTATGGCTACACCTTC.

The J gene is TRBJ1-2, the V gene TRBV5-1; D uncertain. The CDR3 consists of 13 residues. Germline CDR1 reads SGHRS; CDR2 reads YFSETQ. V dropped 4 bases and J dropped 1 base, with 8 bases sitting between them. The CDR3 nucleotides read TGCGCCAGCAGCCCCGACATTAACTATGGCTACACCTTC. Translating it yields CASSPDINYGYTF.

V and J are TRBV4-3 and TRBJ2-7; 13 bases line up with TRBD2. This CDR3 is built from 15 residues. V was pared by 0 bases and J by 4 bases, with 0 bases of the junction left unmatched. Germline V CDR1 and CDR2: LGHNA, YSLEER. The CDR3: CASSQELAGGYEQYF. The CDR3 DNA reads TGCGCCAGCAGCCAAGAACTAGCGGGGGGGTACGAGCAGTACTTC.

A word on this clone: At one boundary the junction diverges from the germline segment, which might be a read error. V usage is TRBV20-1 and J usage is TRBJ2-7; 7 bases match TRBD1. This CDR3 is 11 amino acids long. CDR1 is DFQATT, CDR2 SNEGSKA, per germline (reference sequence). The DNA of the CDR3 is TGCAGTGCTAGAGCGTCCGACAGGGCGAACTTC. Protein: CSARASDRANF.

V gene TRBV9 combines with J gene TRBJ1-1, with D perhaps matching TRBD1 (5 bases). Per the germline V gene, CDR1 is SGDLS and CDR2 is YYNGEE. This CDR3 comprises 16 residues. Deletions cut 0 bases from V and 4 bases from J, with 16 bases between. CDR3 DNA: TGTGCCAGCAGCGTAGCGGGAGGGGCGGGTGGCACTGAAGCTTTCTTT. Its translation: CASSVAGGAGGTEAFF.

V is TRBV20-1 and J is TRBJ2-7, with a possible D match to TRBD1 (6 bases). CDR3 length equals 10 residues. Germline V gene lookup returns CDR1 DFQATT and CDR2 SNEGSKA (reference sequence). CDR3 in DNA: TGCAGCTACACAGGGCGCGAGCAGTACTTC. Encoded protein: CSYTGREQYF.

The J gene is TRBJ2-1, the V gene TRBV28; 10 nucleotides line up with TRBD2. CDR1 MDHEN and CDR2 SYDVKM come from the germline V gene. J lost 8 bases, V lost 3 bases, and 10 bases had no gene match. The CDR3 sequence is 16 residues long. For the CDR3, the DNA is TGTGCCAGCAGTTTTCCCCTAGCGGGGGATCGGGATGAGCAGTTCTTC. Encoded protein: CASSFPLAGDRDEQFF.

The rearrangement links TRBV19 to TRBJ1-2, with TRBD1 matching 7 bases. V lost 6 bases to trimming and J lost 7 bases; unmatched junction nucleotides: 11. The germline V gene encodes CDR1 LNHDA and CDR2 SQIVND (reference sequence). This CDR3 is built from 14 residues. The CDR3 region is CASSRTGEGGGYTF. CDR3 bases: TGTGCCAGTAGCAGGACAGGAGAGGGCGGTGGCTACACCTTC.

V gene TRBV28 combines with J gene TRBJ1-5, with 9 bases identical to TRBD1. CDR1 is MDHEN, CDR2 SYDVKM, per germline. Trimming at V came to 6 bases and at J to 5 bases, leaving 8 bases not matched to a gene. The CDR3 has 15 amino acids. In DNA, the CDR3 is TGTGCCAGCAGGGGGACAGGGTTTGGGGATCAGCCCCAGCATTTT. It yields the protein CASRGTGFGDQPQHF.

This clone ranks as medium-sized. The gene calls are TRBV15 and TRBJ1-4, with 7 bases aligning to TRBD1. The CDR3 consists of 15 residues. Germline loops: CDR1 LNHNV, CDR2 YYDKDF (reference sequence). V lost 0 bases, J lost 4 bases, and 2 bases stayed unmatched. The CDR3 here is CATSREGGGNEKLFF. CDR3 DNA: TGTGCCACCAGCAGAGAAGGGGGCGGTAATGAAAAACTGTTTTTT.

The rearrangement uses TRBV4-2 and TRBJ2-2; tentative D call: TRBD1 (5 bases). The germline V gene encodes CDR1 LGHNA and CDR2 YNFKEQ. The CDR3 loop spans 15 amino acids. V was trimmed by 1 base and J by 5 bases, leaving 11 bases between them. CDR3 nucleotides: TGTGCCAGCAGCCAAGCCGGTAAGGGGACCGGGGAGCTGTTTTTT. This gives the protein CASSQAGKGTGELFF.

V usage is TRBV19 and J usage is TRBJ2-2, with 7 bases that match TRBD1. CDR1 and CDR2 (germline): LNHDA, SQIVND (reference sequence). The CDR3 loop spans 13 amino acids. With V trimmed by 8 bases and J by 4 bases, 4 bases remained unmatched. CDR3 in DNA: TGTGCCAGTTCACAGGGGACCACCGGGGAGCTGTTTTTT. Translating it yields CASSQGTTGELFF.

V and J are TRBV5-5 and TRBJ2-7; D gene uncertain. Per germline, CDR1 SGHKS and CDR2 YYEKEE (reference sequence). V was trimmed by 2 bases and J by 0 bases, leaving 15 bases between them. This CDR3 has 16 residues. CDR3 coding DNA: TGTGCCAGCAGCTTTAGCCCGAACCAAGGCTCCTACGAGCAGTACTTC. Translating gives CASSFSPNQGSYEQYF.

This clone was counted only a few times. This rearrangement joins TRBV7-2 to TRBJ2-3, with a tentative D call TRBD1 (6 bases). This CDR3 spans 14 amino acids. Trimming took 5 bases from V and 6 from J, leaving 15 bases between them. CDR1 is SGHTA, CDR2 FQGNSA, per germline. The CDR3 is CASSATGMVDTQYF. CDR3 sequence (DNA): TGTGCCAGCAGCGCAACAGGGATGGTGGATACGCAGTATTTT. The whole variable domain, filled in from reference TRBV7-2 and TRBJ2-3, reads GAGVSQSPSNKVTEKGKDVELRCDPISGHTALYWYRQSLGQGLEFLIYFQGNSAPDKSGLPSDRFSAERTGGSVSTLTIQRTQQEDSAVYLCASSATGMVDTQYFGPGTRLTVL.

V is TRBV5-1 and J is TRBJ1-2; 8 nucleotides line up with TRBD1. Trimming removed 0 bases from V and 1 base from J; junction bases left unmatched: 2. This CDR3 has 15 amino acids. CDR1 is SGHRS and CDR2 is YFSETQ in the germline V gene. CDR3 sequence (DNA): TGCGCCAGCAGCTTGGCAGGGGGCGGTAACTATGGCTACACCTTC. As protein: CASSLAGGGNYGYTF.

V is TRBV28 and J is TRBJ2-7; the D gene is possibly TRBD2 (6 bases). The germline V gene encodes CDR1 MDHEN and CDR2 SYDVKM. The CDR3 length is 15 residues. Trimming removed 3 bases from V and 2 bases from J, with 14 bases in between. CDR3 nucleotides: TGTGCCAGCAGTTTCTTACCGGGAGCCGCCTACGAGCAGTACTTC. Protein sequence: CASSFLPGAAYEQYF.